Following are 2 T cell receptor beta chains from one sample sequenced in a study of T cell responses to AZD1222 COVID-19 vaccine. The repertoire was sequenced with immunoSEQ multiplex PCR; TCRdb's copy has only in-frame clones and lacks some. The sample records tens of thousands of clones, around 89% being singletons. The sequences come from peripheral blood, collected 28 days after the second AZD1222 dose. All receptors derive from an adult who received the AZD1222 COVID-19 vaccine.

The CDR3 nucleotides read TGTGCCAGCAGCTTGTTGGATCTGAGGGGGGCTGGGGCCAACGTCCTGACTTTC. Translated, it gives CASSLLDLRGAGANVLTF. The V call is TRBV5-4, the J call TRBJ2-6, with D perhaps given as TRBD1 or TRBD2 (6 bases each). The CDR3 is made up of 18 amino acids. Looked up from germline, CDR1 is SGHNT and CDR2 is YYREEE (reference sequence). V was clipped by 1 base and J by 2 bases, with 16 bases between them.

The rearrangement links TRBV18 to TRBJ1-1; the match to TRBD1 covers 7 bases. Germline CDR1 KGHSH, CDR2 LQKENI. This CDR3 is built from 15 residues. Trimming at V came to 1 base and at J to 1 base, leaving 3 bases not matched to a gene. The CDR3 DNA sequence: TGTGCCAGCTCACCACAGAAGGGGGCGAACACTGAAGCTTTCTTT. Translated: CASSPQKGANTEAFF.